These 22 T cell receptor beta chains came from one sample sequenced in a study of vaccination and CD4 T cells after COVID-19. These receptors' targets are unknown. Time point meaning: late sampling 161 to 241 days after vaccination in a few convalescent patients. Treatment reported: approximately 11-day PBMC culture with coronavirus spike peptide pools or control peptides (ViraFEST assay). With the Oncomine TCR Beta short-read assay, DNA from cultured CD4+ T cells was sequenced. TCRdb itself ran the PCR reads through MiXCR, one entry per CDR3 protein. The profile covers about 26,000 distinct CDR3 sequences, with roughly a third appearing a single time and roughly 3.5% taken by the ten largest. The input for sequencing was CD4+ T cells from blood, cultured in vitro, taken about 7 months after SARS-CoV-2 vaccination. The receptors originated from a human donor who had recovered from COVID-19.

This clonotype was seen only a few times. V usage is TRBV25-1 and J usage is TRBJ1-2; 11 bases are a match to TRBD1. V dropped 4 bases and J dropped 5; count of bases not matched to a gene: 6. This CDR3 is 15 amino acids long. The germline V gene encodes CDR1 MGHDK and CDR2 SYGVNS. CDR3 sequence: CASSVRTGGRYGYTF. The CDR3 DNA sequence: TGTGCCAGCAGTGTAAGGACAGGGGGCAGGTATGGCTACACCTTC.

The CDR3 protein is CASSSQPMNTEAFF. The CDR3 DNA sequence: TGTGCCAGCAGCTCACAACCCATGAACACTGAAGCTTTCTTT. J is TRBJ1-1 and V is TRBV7-2; D gene unclear. V was cut by 4 bases and J by 0 bases, with 9 bases left in between. The CDR3 consists of 14 residues. Germline V CDR1 and CDR2: SGHTA, FQGNSA.

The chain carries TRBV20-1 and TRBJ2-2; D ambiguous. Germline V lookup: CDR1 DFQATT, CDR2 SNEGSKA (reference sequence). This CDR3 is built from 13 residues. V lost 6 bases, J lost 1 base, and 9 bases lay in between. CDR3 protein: CSAPRQNTGELFF. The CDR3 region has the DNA TGCAGTGCCCCCCGACAGAACACCGGGGAGCTGTTTTTT.

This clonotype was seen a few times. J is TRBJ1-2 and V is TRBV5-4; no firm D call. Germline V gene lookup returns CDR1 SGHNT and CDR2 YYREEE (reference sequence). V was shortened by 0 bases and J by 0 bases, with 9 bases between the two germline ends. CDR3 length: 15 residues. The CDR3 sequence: CASSLDSATNYGYTF. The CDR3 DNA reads TGTGCCAGCAGCTTGGATTCGGCGACTAACTATGGCTACACCTTC.

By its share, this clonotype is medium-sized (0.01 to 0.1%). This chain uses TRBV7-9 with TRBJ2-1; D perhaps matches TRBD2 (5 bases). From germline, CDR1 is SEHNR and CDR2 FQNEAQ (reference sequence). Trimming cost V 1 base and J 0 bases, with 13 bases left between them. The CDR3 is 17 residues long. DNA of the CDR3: TGTGCCAGCAGCTTAGGTTCACTAGGCCGCTCCTACAATGAGCAGTTCTTC. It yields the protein CASSLGSLGRSYNEQFF.

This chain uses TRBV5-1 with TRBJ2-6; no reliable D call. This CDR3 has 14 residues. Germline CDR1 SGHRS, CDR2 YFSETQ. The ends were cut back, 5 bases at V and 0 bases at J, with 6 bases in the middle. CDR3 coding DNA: TGCGCCAGCAGTAGGGCCTCTGGGGCCAACGTCCTGACTTTC. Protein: CASSRASGANVLTF.

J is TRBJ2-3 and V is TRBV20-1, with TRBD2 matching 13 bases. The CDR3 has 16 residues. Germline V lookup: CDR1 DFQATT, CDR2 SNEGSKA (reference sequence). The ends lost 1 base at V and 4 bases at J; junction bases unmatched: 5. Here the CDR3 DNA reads TGCAGTGCTAGAGGAACTAGCGGGAGGGCCGCAGATACGCAGTATTTT. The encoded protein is CSARGTSGRAADTQYF.

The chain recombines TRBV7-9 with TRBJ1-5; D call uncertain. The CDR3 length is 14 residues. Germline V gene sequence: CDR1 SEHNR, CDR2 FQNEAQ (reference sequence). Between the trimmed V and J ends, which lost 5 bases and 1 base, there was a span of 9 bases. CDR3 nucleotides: TGTGCCAGCAGCCAAGGCAACAGCAATCAGCCCCAGCATTTT. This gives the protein CASSQGNSNQPQHF.

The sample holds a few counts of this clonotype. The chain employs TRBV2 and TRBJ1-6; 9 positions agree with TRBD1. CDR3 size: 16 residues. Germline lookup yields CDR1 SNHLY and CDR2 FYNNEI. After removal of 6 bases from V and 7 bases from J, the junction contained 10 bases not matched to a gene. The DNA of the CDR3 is TGTGCCAGCAGGGTTGGTTTGGGACAGGGCAATTCACCCCTCCACTTT. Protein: CASRVGLGQGNSPLHF.

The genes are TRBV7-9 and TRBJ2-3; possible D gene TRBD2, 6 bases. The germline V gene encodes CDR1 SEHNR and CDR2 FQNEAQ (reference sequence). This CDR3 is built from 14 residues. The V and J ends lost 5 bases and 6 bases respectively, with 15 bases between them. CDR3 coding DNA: TGTGCCAGCAGCCCGGGACTGCTAGGCGATACGCAGTATTTT. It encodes CASSPGLLGDTQYF.

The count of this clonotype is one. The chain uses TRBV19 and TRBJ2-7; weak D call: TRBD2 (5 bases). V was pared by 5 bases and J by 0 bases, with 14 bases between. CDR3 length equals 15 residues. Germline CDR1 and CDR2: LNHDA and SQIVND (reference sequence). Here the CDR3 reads CASSRSGGRSYEQYF. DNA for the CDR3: TGTGCCAGTAGTCGCTCAGGAGGACGCTCCTACGAGCAGTACTTC.

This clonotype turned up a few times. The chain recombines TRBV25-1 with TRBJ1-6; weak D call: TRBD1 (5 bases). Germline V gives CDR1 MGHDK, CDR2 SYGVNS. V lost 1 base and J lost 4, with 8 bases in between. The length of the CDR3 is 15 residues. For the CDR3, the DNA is TGTGCCAGCAGTGAATCAGGGCGGTATAATTCACCCCTCCACTTT. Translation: CASSESGRYNSPLHF.

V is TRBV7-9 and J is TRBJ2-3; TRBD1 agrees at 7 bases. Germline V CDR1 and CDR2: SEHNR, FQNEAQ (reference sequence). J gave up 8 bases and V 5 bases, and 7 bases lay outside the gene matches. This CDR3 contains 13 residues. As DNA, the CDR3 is TGTGCCAGCAGCAGACAGGGTCCAGGTACGCAGTATTTT. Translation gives CASSRQGPGTQYF.

The CDR3 coding sequence is TGCAGTGCTAGAGTTCGGCGGAACACTGAAGCTTTCTTT. It codes for CSARVRRNTEAFF. This rearrangement joins TRBV20-1 to TRBJ1-1; D is undetermined. The germline V gene encodes CDR1 DFQATT and CDR2 SNEGSKA (reference sequence). V was cut by 1 base and J by 1 base, with 7 bases left in between. The CDR3 runs 13 residues.

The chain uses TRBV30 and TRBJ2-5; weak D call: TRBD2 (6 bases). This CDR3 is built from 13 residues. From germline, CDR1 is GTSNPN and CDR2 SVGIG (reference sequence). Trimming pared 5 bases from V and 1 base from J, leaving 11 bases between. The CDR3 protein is CAWGGGLQETQYF. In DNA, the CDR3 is TGTGCCTGGGGGGGAGGCCTCCAAGAGACCCAGTACTTC.

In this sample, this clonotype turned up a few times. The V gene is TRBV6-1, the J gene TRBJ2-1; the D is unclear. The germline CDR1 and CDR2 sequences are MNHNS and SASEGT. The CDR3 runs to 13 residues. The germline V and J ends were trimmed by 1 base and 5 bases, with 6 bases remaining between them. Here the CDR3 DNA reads TGTGCCAGCAGTGAAGTGATGGACAATGAGCAGTTCTTC. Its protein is CASSEVMDNEQFF.

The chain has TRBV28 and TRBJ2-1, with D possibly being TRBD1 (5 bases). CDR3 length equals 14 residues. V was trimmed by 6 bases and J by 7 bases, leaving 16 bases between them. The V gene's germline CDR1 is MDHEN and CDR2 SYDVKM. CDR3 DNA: TGTGCCAGCAGACGTAACAGGCCCGATAATGAGCAGTTCTTC. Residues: CASRRNRPDNEQFF.

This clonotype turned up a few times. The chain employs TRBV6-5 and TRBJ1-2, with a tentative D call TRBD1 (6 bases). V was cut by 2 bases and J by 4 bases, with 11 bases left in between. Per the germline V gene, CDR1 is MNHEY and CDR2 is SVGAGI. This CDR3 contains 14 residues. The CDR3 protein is CASSYPGQIYGYTF. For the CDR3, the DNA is TGTGCCAGCAGTTACCCTGGACAGATCTATGGCTACACCTTC.

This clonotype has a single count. CDR3 residues: CASSLRGSGGTDTQYF. DNA of the CDR3: TGTGCCAGCAGTCTACGTGGGTCAGGGGGCACAGATACGCAGTATTTT. The rearrangement links TRBV6-1 to TRBJ2-3; TRBD1 is a possible D gene (6 bases). This CDR3 spans 16 amino acids. Germline V gene lookup returns CDR1 MNHNS and CDR2 SASEGT. V was trimmed by 5 bases and J by 1 base, leaving 16 bases between them.

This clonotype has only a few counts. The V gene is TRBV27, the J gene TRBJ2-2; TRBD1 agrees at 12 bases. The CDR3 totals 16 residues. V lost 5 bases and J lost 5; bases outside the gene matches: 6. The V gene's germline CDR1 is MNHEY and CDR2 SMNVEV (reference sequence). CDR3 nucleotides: TGTGCCAGCAGTGCGGGGGACAGGGGGCGTACCGGGGAGCTGTTTTTT. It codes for CASSAGDRGRTGELFF.

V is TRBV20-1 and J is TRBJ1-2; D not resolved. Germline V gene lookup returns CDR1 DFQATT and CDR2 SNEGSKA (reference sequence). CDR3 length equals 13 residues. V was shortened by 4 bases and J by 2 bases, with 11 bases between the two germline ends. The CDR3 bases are TGCAGTGCTACAGGTGGCCAGAACTATGGCTACACCTTC. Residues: CSATGGQNYGYTF.

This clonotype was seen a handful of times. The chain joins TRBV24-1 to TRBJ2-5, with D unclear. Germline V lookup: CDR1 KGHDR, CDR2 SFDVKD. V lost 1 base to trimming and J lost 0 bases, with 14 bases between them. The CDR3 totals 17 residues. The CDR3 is CATSDLVGGVHQETQYF. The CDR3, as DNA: TGTGCCACCAGTGATTTAGTGGGCGGAGTCCACCAAGAGACCCAGTACTTC.